This T cell receptor (beta chain) was obtained from a study of T-cell reconstitution after alpha-beta-depleted transplantation in children. The library targeted TCRbeta and was prepared with unique molecular identifiers. From the PCR reads, TCRdb called clonotypes with MiXCR, one entry per CDR3 protein. Among about 300,000 distinct CDR3 sequences listed, about 9.4% were seen once. Germline V gene data show CDR1 as DFQATT and CDR2 as SNEGSKA (reference sequence). V trimming: 0 bases; J trimming: 4 bases; junction bases outside the gene matches: 5. The CDR3 has 14 residues. This clonotype was recorded at least ten times.

This specimen consisted of PBMCs, obtained before TCRalphabeta/CD19-depleted stem cell transplant. This sequence originates from a boy in the first two years of life with acute myeloid leukemia, due to receive a stem cell transplant. V is TRBV20-1 and J is TRBJ2-7; TRBD2 matches 8 bases. The CDR3: CSARDLAGTYEQYF. In DNA, the CDR3 is TGCAGTGCTAGAGATCTAGCGGGCACGTACGAGCAGTACTTC.